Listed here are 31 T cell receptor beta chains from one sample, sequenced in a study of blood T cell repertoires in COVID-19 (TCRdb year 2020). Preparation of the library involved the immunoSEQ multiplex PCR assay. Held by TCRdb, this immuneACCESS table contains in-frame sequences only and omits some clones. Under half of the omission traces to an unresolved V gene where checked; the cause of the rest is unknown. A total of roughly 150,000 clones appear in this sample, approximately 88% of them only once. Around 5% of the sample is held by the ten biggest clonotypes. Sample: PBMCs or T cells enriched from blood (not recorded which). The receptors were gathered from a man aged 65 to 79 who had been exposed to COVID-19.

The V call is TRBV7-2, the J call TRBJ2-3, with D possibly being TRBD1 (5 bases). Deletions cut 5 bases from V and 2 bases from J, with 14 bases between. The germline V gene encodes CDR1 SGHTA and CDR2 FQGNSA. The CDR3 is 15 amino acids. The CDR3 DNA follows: TGTGCCAGCAGCGCAAAAGGGGAAATCACAGATACGCAGTATTTT. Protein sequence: CASSAKGEITDTQYF.

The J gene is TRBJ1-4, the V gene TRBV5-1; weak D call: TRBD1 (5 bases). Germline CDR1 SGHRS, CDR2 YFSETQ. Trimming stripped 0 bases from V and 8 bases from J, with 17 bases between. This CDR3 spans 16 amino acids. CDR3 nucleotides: TGCGCCAGCAGCTTGGGTGGGGACTGGGGTCGAGAAAAACTGTTTTTT. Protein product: CASSLGGDWGREKLFF.

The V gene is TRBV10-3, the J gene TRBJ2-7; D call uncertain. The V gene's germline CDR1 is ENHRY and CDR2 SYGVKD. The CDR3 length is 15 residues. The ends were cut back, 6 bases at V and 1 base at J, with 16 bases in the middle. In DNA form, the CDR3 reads TGTGCCATCAGCTCGCTAGACTTCAATTCCTACGAGCAGTACTTC. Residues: CAISSLDFNSYEQYF.

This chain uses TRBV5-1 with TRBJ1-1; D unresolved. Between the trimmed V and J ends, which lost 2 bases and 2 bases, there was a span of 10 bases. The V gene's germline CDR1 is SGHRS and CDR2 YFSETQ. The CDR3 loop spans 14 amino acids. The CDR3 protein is CASSLATANTEAFF. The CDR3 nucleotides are TGCGCCAGCAGCTTAGCAACAGCTAACACTGAAGCTTTCTTT.

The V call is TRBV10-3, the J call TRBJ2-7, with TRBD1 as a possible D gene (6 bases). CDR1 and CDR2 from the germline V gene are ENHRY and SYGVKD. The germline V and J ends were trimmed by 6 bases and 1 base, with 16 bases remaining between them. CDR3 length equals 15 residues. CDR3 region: CAISSGTLASYEQYF. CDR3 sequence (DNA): TGTGCCATCAGCTCCGGGACACTCGCATCCTACGAGCAGTACTTC.

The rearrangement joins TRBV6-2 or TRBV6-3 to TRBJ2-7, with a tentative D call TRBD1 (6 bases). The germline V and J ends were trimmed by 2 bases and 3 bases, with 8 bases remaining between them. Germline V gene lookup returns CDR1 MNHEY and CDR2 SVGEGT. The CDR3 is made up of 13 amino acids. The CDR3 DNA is TGTGCCAGCAGTTACGCAGGGGACTACGAGCAGTACTTC. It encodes CASSYAGDYEQYF.

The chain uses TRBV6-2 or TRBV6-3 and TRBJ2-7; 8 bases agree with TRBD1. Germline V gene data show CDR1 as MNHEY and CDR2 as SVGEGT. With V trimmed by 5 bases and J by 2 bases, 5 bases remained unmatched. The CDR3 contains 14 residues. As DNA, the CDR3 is TGTGCCAGCAGTGGGACAGGAATACCCTACGAGCAGTACTTC. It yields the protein CASSGTGIPYEQYF.

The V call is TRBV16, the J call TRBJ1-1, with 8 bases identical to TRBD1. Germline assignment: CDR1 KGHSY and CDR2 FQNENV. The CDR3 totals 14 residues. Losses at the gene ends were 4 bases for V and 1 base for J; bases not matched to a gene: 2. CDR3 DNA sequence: TGTGCCAGCAGCCTAGACAGGGGGAACACTGAAGCTTTCTTT. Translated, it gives CASSLDRGNTEAFF. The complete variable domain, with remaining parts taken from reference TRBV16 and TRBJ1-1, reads GEEVAQTPKHLVRGEGQKAKLYCAPIKGHSYVFWYQQVLKNEFKFLISFQNENVFDETGMPKERFSAKCLPNSPCSLEIQATKLEDSAVYFCASSLDRGNTEAFFGQGTRLTVV.

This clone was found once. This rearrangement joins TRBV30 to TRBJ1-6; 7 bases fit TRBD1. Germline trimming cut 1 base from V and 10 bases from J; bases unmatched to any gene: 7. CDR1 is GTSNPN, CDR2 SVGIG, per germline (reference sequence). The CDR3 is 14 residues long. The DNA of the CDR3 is TGTGCCTGGAGTGAGGGGGCGCAGGCCTCACCCCTCCACTTT. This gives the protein CAWSEGAQASPLHF. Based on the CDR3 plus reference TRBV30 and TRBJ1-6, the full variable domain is SQTIHQWPATLVQPVGSPLSLECTVEGTSNPNLYWYRQAAGRGLQLLFYSVGIGQISSEVPQNLSASRPQDRQFILSSKKLLLSDSGFYLCAWSEGAQASPLHFGNGTRLTVT.

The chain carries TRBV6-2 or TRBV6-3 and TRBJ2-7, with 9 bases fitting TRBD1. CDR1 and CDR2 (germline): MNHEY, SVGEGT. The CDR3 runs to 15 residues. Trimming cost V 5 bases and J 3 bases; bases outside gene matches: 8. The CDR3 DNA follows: TGTGCCAGCAGTCCCTCGGGACAGGGTGTCTACGAGCAGTACTTC. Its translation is CASSPSGQGVYEQYF.

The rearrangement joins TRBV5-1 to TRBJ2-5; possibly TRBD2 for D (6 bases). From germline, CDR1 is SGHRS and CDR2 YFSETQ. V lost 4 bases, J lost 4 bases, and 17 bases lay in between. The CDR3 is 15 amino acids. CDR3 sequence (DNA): TGCGCCAGCAGCCCAGGGACTCGGCGGGGAGAGACCCAGTACTTC. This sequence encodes CASSPGTRRGETQYF.

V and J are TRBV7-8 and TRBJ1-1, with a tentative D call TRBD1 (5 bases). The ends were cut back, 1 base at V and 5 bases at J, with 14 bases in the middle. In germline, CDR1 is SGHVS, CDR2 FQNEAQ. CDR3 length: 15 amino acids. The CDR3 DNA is TGTGCCAGCAGCTTAGTGGCCGGGGGAGGTACTGAAGCTTTCTTT. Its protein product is CASSLVAGGGTEAFF.

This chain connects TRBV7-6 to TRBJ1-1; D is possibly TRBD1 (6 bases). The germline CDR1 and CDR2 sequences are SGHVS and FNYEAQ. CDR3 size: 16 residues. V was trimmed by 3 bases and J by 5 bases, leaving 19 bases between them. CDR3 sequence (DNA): TGTGCCAGCAGCTTGGGGCAGCAGGGGATGAGAACTGAAGCTTTCTTT. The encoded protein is CASSLGQQGMRTEAFF.

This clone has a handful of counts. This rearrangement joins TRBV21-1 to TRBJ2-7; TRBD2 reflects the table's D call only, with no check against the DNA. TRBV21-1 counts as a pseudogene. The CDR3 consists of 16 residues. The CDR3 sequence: CASSKKVAGEILEQYF. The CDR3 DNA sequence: TGTGCCAGCAGCAAAAAGGTAGCGGGAGAGATCCTCGAGCAGTACTTC.

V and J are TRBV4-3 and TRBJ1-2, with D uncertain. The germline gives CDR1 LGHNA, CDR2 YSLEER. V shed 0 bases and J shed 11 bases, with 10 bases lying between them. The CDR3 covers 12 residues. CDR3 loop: CASSQDYGRYTF. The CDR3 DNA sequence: TGCGCCAGCAGCCAAGATTACGGGAGATACACCTTC.

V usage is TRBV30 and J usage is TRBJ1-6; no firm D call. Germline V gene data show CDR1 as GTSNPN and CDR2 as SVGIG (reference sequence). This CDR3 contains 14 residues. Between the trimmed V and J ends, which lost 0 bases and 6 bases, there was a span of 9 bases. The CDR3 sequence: CAWSVRAGNSPLHF. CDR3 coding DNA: TGTGCCTGGAGTGTACGGGCGGGTAATTCACCCCTCCACTTT. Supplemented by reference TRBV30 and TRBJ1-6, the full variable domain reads SQTIHQWPATLVQPVGSPLSLECTVEGTSNPNLYWYRQAAGRGLQLLFYSVGIGQISSEVPQNLSASRPQDRQFILSSKKLLLSDSGFYLCAWSVRAGNSPLHFGNGTRLTVT.

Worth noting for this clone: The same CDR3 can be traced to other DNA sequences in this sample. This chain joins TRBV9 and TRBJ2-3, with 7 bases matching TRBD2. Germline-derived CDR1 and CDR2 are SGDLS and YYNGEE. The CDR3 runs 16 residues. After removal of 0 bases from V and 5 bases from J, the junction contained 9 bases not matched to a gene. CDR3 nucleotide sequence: TGTGCCAGCAGCGTAGCGGGGTCTAGCGGTGGAGATACGCAGTATTTT. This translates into CASSVAGSSGGDTQYF.

CDR3 nucleotide sequence: TGTGCCACCAGTGGGGGACAGGGACTCCAAGAGACCCAGTACTTC. It encodes CATSGGQGLQETQYF. The chain links TRBV24-1 to TRBJ2-5; 9 positions agree with TRBD1. Germline-derived CDR1 and CDR2 are KGHDR and SFDVKD. The V segment lost 5 bases and the J segment 1 base; nucleotides outside the gene matches: 4. This CDR3 has 15 amino acids.

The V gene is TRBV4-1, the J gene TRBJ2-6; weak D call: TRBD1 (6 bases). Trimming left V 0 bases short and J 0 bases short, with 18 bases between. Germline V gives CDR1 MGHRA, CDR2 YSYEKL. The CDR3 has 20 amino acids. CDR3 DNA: TGCGCCAGCAGCCAAGATGATAGAACAGGGCCCTACTCTGGGGCCAACGTCCTGACTTTC. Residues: CASSQDDRTGPYSGANVLTF.

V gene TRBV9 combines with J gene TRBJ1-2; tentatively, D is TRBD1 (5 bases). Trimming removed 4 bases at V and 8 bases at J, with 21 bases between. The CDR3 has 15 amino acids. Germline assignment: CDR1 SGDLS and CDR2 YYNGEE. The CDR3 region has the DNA TGTGCCAGCAGCTTCACCCTGGGGGGGTCCGAGGGCTACACCTTC. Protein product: CASSFTLGGSEGYTF. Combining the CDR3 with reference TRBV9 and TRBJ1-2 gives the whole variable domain DSGVTQTPKHLITATGQRVTLRCSPRSGDLSVYWYQQSLDQGLQFLIQYYNGEERAKGNILERFSAQQFPDLHSELNLSSLELGDSALYFCASSFTLGGSEGYTFGSGTRLTVV.

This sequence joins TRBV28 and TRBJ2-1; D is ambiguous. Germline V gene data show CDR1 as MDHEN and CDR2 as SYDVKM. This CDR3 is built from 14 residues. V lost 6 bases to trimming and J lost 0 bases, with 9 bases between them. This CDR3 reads CASRLLNSYNEQFF. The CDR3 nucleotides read TGTGCCAGCAGACTCCTGAACTCCTACAATGAGCAGTTCTTC.

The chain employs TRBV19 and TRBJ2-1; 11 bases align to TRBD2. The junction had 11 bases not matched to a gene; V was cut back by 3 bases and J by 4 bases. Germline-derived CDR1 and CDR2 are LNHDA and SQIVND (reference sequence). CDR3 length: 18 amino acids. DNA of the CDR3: TGTGCCAGTAGTATTGCAGGATTTACTAGCGGGGGATACAATGAGCAGTTCTTC. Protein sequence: CASSIAGFTSGGYNEQFF.

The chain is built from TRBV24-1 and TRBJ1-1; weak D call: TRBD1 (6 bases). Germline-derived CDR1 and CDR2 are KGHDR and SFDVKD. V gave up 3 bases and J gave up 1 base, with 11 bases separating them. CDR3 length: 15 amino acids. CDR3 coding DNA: TGTGCCACCAGTGATCCACAGGGTGGGAACACTGAAGCTTTCTTT. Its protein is CATSDPQGGNTEAFF.

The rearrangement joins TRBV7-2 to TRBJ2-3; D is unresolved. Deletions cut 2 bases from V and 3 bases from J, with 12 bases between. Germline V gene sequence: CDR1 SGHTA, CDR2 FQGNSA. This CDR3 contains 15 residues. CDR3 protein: CASSLWPGATDTQYF. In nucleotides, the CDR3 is TGTGCCAGCAGCTTATGGCCCGGAGCTACAGATACGCAGTATTTT.

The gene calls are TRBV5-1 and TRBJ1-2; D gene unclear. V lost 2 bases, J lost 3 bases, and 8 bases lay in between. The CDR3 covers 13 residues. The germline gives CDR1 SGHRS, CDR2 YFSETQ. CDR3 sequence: CASSFQVYYGYTF. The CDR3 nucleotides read TGCGCCAGCAGCTTCCAGGTGTACTATGGCTACACCTTC.

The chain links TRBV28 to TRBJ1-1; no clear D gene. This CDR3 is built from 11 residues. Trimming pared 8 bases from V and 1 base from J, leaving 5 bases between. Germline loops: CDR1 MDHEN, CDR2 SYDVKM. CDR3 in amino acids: CASEGNTEAFF. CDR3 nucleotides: TGTGCCAGCGAGGGGAACACTGAAGCTTTCTTT.

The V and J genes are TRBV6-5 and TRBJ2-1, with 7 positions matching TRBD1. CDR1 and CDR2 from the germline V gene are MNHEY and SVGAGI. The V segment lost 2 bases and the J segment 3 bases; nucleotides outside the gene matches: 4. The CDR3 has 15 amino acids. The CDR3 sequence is CASSYGDSYYNEQFF. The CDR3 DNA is TGTGCCAGCAGTTACGGGGACAGCTACTACAATGAGCAGTTCTTC.

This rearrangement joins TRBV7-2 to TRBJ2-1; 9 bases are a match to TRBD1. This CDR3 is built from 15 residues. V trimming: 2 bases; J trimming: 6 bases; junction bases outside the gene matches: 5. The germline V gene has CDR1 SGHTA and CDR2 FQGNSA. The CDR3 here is CASSLSGQGTNEQFF. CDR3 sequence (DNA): TGTGCCAGCAGCTTATCGGGACAGGGCACCAATGAGCAGTTCTTC.

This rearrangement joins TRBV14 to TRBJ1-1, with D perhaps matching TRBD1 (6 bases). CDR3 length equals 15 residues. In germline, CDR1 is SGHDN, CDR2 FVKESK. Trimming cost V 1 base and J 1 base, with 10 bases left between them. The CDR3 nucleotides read TGTGCCAGCAGCCAAGTGCGGGGGCAGAACACTGAAGCTTTCTTT. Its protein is CASSQVRGQNTEAFF.

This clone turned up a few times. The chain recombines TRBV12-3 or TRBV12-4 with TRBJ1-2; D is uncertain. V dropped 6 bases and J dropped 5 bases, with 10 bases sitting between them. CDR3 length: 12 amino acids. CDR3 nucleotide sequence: TGTGCCAGCAGCCCGGGAGAATATGGCTACACCTTC. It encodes CASSPGEYGYTF.

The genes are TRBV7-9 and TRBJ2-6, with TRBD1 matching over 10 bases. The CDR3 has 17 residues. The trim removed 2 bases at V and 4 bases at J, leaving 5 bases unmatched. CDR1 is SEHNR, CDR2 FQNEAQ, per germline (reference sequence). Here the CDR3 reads CASSLPGQGYGANVLTF. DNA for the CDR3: TGTGCCAGCAGCTTACCGGGACAGGGGTACGGGGCCAACGTCCTGACTTTC.